This is a list of T cell receptor beta chains from one sample in a study of CD8 T cells in ankylosing spondylitis. TCRdb called the 5' RACE reads again in MiXCR, with one record for every CDR3 protein. This table holds around 150,000 distinct CDR3 sequences, 6% to 8.5% found once. Source material: blood, either unsorted or a sorted T cell fraction (not recorded which). Receptors were obtained from a female donor with ankylosing spondylitis or in good health (not recorded which). Each CDR3 is given without its conserved first and last residue.

V: TRBV6-2/TRBV6-3
J: TRBJ2-5
CDR3: ASTNWYSLETQY

V: TRBV18
J: TRBJ2-5
CDR3: ASSPSFQETQY

V: TRBV7-6
J: TRBJ2-6
CDR3: ASSLEPGQGHSGANVLT

V: TRBV12-3/TRBV12-4
J: TRBJ2-1
CDR3: ASSPTTVGEQF

V: TRBV7-2
J: TRBJ2-5
CDR3: ASSLEREETQY

V: TRBV5-1
J: TRBJ1-1
CDR3: ASSLGVQGTEAF

V: TRBV12-3/TRBV12-4
J: TRBJ2-4
CDR3: ASSKDRVNKNIQY

V: TRBV12-3/TRBV12-4
J: TRBJ1-5
CDR3: ASSFNQGRNQPQH

V: TRBV5-1
J: TRBJ2-7
CDR3: ASSLVQGGTYEQY

V: TRBV20-1
J: TRBJ1-2
CDR3: SARDGGDNYGYT

V: TRBV10-3
J: TRBJ2-2
CDR3: AISEDGTVNTGELF

V: TRBV29-1
J: TRBJ2-5
CDR3: SVDAGGRGETQY

V: TRBV20-1
J: TRBJ1-5
CDR3: SARDQGEGNQPQH

V: TRBV20-1
J: TRBJ2-2
CDR3: SANNRWNGELF

V: TRBV20-1
J: TRBJ1-1
CDR3: SARVPGASEAF

V: TRBV20-1
J: TRBJ2-2
CDR3: SASVRGGTNTGELF